This note documents a single TCR beta chain sequence. Only in-frame clones appear in the TCRdb table, and some are missing; sequencing was by immunoSEQ multiplex PCR. The table shows 35,000 to 55,000 clones, with roughly 90% occurring only once. The data are from a study of memory CD8 T cells in hepatitis C reinfection. Background on the study: Peak reinfection samples were taken 3 to 8 weeks after detection.

Time point noted: peak reinfection, 3 to 8 weeks after reinfection detection. Sorted cells were sequenced directly ex vivo without any in vitro expansion. This CDR3 region has 12 residues. Germline CDR1 is MNHEY and CDR2 is SMNVEV (reference sequence). V was shortened by 4 bases and J by 5 bases, with 9 bases between the two germline ends. The sequencing input was naive CD8+ T cells sorted from blood. This TCR came from a man aged 18 to 30 with hepatitis C virus infection. The chain couples TRBV27 to TRBJ2-7; unclear D gene. The CDR3 nucleotides are TGTGCCAGCAGTTCGCTGAGCAACGAGCAGTACTTC. Protein: CASSSLSNEQYF.